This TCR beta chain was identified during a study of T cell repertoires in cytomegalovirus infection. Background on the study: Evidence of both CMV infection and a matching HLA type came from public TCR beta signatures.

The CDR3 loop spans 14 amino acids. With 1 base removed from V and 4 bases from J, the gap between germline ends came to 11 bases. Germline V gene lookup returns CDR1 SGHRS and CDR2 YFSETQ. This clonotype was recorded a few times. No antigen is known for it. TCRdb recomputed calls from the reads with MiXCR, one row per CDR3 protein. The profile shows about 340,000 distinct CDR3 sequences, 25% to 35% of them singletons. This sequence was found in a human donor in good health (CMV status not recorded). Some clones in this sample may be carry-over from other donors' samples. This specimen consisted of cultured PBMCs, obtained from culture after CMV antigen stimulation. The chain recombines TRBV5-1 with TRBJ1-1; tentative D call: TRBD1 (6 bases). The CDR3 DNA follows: TGCGCCAGCAGCTTGAGGGGGGAGAGCACTGAAGCTTTCTTT. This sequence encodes CASSLRGESTEAFF.